The 4 T cell receptor beta chains below all came from one sample that was sequenced in a study of blood T cell repertoires in COVID-19. TCRdb keeps only in-frame clones here, not all; method: immunoSEQ multiplex PCR. The sample carries hundreds of thousands of clones, 88% recorded once. Sequenced sample: PBMCs or T cells enriched from blood (not recorded which). These receptors originate from a woman aged 45-65 years who had recovered from COVID-19.

The chain recombines TRBV7-2 with TRBJ1-1; 10 bases align to TRBD1. Germline V lookup: CDR1 SGHTA, CDR2 FQGNSA. The length of the CDR3 is 18 residues. The junction had 12 bases not matched to a gene; V was cut back by 5 bases and J by 0 bases. DNA of the CDR3: TGTGCCAGCAGCACCCGGACAGGGGGAGCCGGGATGAACACTGAAGCTTTCTTT. Translated: CASSTRTGGAGMNTEAFF.

The chain carries TRBV2 and TRBJ2-2; TRBD1 aligns across 7 bases. V was pared by 6 bases and J by 4 bases, with 2 bases of the junction left unmatched. In germline, CDR1 is SNHLY, CDR2 FYNNEI. The CDR3 has 13 amino acids. CDR3: CASRGQFTGELFF. In DNA form, the CDR3 reads TGTGCCAGCAGGGGACAGTTCACCGGGGAGCTGTTTTTT.

Comments on this clone: At the DNA level, this CDR3 is encoded by other sequences in the same sample as well. The chain joins TRBV7-3 to TRBJ1-1; no clear D. The germline V gene encodes CDR1 SGHTA and CDR2 FQGTGA. V lost 3 bases and J 0 bases, leaving 8 bases between the germline ends. The CDR3 is made up of 14 amino acids. The CDR3 region has the DNA TGTGCCAGCAGCTTGACTGGTATGAACACTGAAGCTTTCTTT. This translates into CASSLTGMNTEAFF.

J is TRBJ1-2 and V is TRBV6-2 or TRBV6-3; the match to TRBD1 covers 7 bases. This CDR3 region has 16 residues. Trimming took 2 bases from V and 8 from J; bases not matched to a gene: 14. CDR1 is MNHEY, CDR2 SVGEGT, per germline. Here the CDR3 DNA reads TGTGCCAGCAGTTACGAAGGTCCGACAGGGAGTGGCGGCTACACCTTC. This encodes CASSYEGPTGSGGYTF.